A selection of T cell receptor beta chains follows, all from one sample in a study of human T cells and chemical hapten exposure. TCRdb analysed the RACE reads with MiXCR anew, one entry per CDR3 protein. The table lists 99,000 or so distinct CDR3 sequences, less than 35% of them singletons. The input for sequencing was whole blood, taken in connection with sensitization to the hapten diphenylcyclopropenone (DPC). The source is a middle-aged man with alopecia areata. Some clones in this sample may be carry-over from other donors' samples. The CDR3 runs from the conserved cysteine through the conserved F or W. The D gene is left open where the match is weak. Not all rows give a size; the values are once, few, many and, for expanded clones, a class.

CDR3 DNA: TGTGCCAGCAGTACCGTCGGGGAGCAGTACTTC; CDR3 protein: CASSTVGEQYF; V gene: TRBV6-2/TRBV6-3; clone size: NA; J gene: TRBJ2-7; D gene: NA
CDR3 DNA: TGTGCCAGCAGTTCGGGGGGACTCAACTATGGCTACACCTTC; CDR3 protein: CASSSGGLNYGYTF; V gene: TRBV6-2/TRBV6-3; clone size: NA; J gene: TRBJ1-2; D gene: NA
CDR3 DNA: TGTGCCAGCAGCAGAAACACAGATACGCAGTATTTT; CDR3 protein: CASSRNTDTQYF; V gene: TRBV6-2/TRBV6-3; clone size: few; J gene: TRBJ2-3; D gene: NA
CDR3 DNA: TGCAGCGCCTACAACGCGAACACCGGGGAGCTGTTTTTT; CDR3 protein: CSAYNANTGELFF; V gene: TRBV29-1; clone size: NA; J gene: TRBJ2-2; D gene: NA
CDR3 DNA: TGTGCCAGCAGTTTGAGGGGATGGGGCGCAGATACGCAGTATTTT; CDR3 protein: CASSLRGWGADTQYF; V gene: TRBV27; clone size: NA; J gene: TRBJ2-3; D gene: NA
CDR3 DNA: TGCAGTGCTACTCCCTTAGCGGGAGTGGCGGAGACCCAGTACTTC; CDR3 protein: CSATPLAGVAETQYF; V gene: TRBV20-1; clone size: NA; J gene: TRBJ2-5; D gene: TRBD2
CDR3 DNA: TGTGCTAGTGGTTTGGGACAGCTGAACACTGAAGCTTTCTTT; CDR3 protein: CASGLGQLNTEAFF; V gene: TRBV12-5; clone size: NA; J gene: TRBJ1-1; D gene: NA
CDR3 DNA: TGTGCCAGCAGTTTTCTGGGGACCTCCTACGAGCAGTACTTC; CDR3 protein: CASSFLGTSYEQYF; V gene: TRBV28; clone size: few; J gene: TRBJ2-7; D gene: NA
CDR3 DNA: TGTGCCAGCAGTTACAGGGTCTTGGTGCTTGGTGAAAAACTGTTTTTT; CDR3 protein: CASSYRVLVLGEKLFF; V gene: TRBV6-2/TRBV6-3; clone size: few; J gene: TRBJ1-4; D gene: NA
CDR3 DNA: TGTGCCAGCAGCCCGACAGGTGGCACTGAAGCTTTCTTT; CDR3 protein: CASSPTGGTEAFF; V gene: TRBV7-9; clone size: NA; J gene: TRBJ1-1; D gene: NA
CDR3 DNA: TGTGCCAGCAGTTTATTGCCCGGGCAGGGAGGAACTGAAGCTTTCTTT; CDR3 protein: CASSLLPGQGGTEAFF; V gene: TRBV28; clone size: few; J gene: TRBJ1-1; D gene: NA
CDR3 DNA: TGTGCCAGCAGTTACCGGTTGGGAGAGCAGTACTTC; CDR3 protein: CASSYRLGEQYF; V gene: TRBV6-5; clone size: few; J gene: TRBJ2-7; D gene: NA
CDR3 DNA: TGTGCCAGCAGCTTAGTAGTAGCGATAAGCTCCTACAATGAGCAGTTCTTC; CDR3 protein: CASSLVVAISSYNEQFF; V gene: TRBV11-2; clone size: NA; J gene: TRBJ2-1; D gene: NA
CDR3 DNA: TGCAGCGTTGAAGAGGGGGTCTACTTC; CDR3 protein: CSVEEGVYF; V gene: TRBV29-1; clone size: NA; J gene: TRBJ2-5; D gene: NA
CDR3 DNA: TGCAGCGTTGAAAAACTAGCGACACAAAAAGAGACCCAGTACTTC; CDR3 protein: CSVEKLATQKETQYF; V gene: TRBV29-1; clone size: NA; J gene: TRBJ2-5; D gene: TRBD2
CDR3 DNA: TGCAGTGCTGCAGCCTTATCCTGGGGCAGGTTCCACGAGCAGTACTTC; CDR3 protein: CSAAALSWGRFHEQYF; V gene: TRBV20-1; clone size: NA; J gene: TRBJ2-7; D gene: NA
CDR3 DNA: TGTGCCAGCGGAGGGACAGGGAAGTACGAGCAGTACTTC; CDR3 protein: CASGGTGKYEQYF; V gene: TRBV28; clone size: once; J gene: TRBJ2-7; D gene: TRBD1
CDR3 DNA: TGTGCCAGCAGTATGGCCCAATCCCCCTCGCGCCAGTACTTC; CDR3 protein: CASSMAQSPSRQYF; V gene: TRBV6-6; clone size: NA; J gene: TRBJ2-5; D gene: NA
CDR3 DNA: TGCAGTGCTGCTATTCTAGCGGGAGGGCCCTACAATGAGCAGTTCTTC; CDR3 protein: CSAAILAGGPYNEQFF; V gene: TRBV20-1; clone size: NA; J gene: TRBJ2-1; D gene: TRBD2
CDR3 DNA: TGTGCCAGCAGTTTTAGACTAGCGGGGTTAACTAGCACAGATACGCAGTATTTT; CDR3 protein: CASSFRLAGLTSTDTQYF; V gene: TRBV28; clone size: NA; J gene: TRBJ2-3; D gene: TRBD2
CDR3 DNA: TGTGCCAGCACCGGAGGAAGGGGCCTCCAAGAGACCCAGTACTTC; CDR3 protein: CASTGGRGLQETQYF; V gene: TRBV12-3/TRBV12-4; clone size: few; J gene: TRBJ2-5; D gene: NA
CDR3 DNA: TGTGCCAGCAGTTTCGACAGATCTTATGGCTACACCTTC; CDR3 protein: CASSFDRSYGYTF; V gene: TRBV28; clone size: few; J gene: TRBJ1-2; D gene: NA
CDR3 DNA: TGTGCCACCAGTGATCCGAAGACTAGCGGGCAGAATGAGCAGTTCTTC; CDR3 protein: CATSDPKTSGQNEQFF; V gene: TRBV24-1; clone size: NA; J gene: TRBJ2-1; D gene: TRBD2
CDR3 DNA: TGCAGTGCTTACGGGACTAGCAGCTACGAGCAGTACTTC; CDR3 protein: CSAYGTSSYEQYF; V gene: TRBV20-1; clone size: NA; J gene: TRBJ2-7; D gene: TRBD2
CDR3 DNA: TGTGCCAGCAGTTCTACTACACTAGTCGCTGCAGATACGCAGTATTTT; CDR3 protein: CASSSTTLVAADTQYF; V gene: TRBV28; clone size: NA; J gene: TRBJ2-3; D gene: NA
CDR3 DNA: TGCAGTGCTTCCTCCCCTTTGGCTAATGAAAAACTGTTTTTT; CDR3 protein: CSASSPLANEKLFF; V gene: TRBV20-1; clone size: few; J gene: TRBJ1-4; D gene: NA
CDR3 DNA: TGCAGCGTTGAGACAGGAGTCAACACAAATACGCAGTATTTT; CDR3 protein: CSVETGVNTNTQYF; V gene: TRBV29-1; clone size: few; J gene: TRBJ2-3; D gene: NA
CDR3 DNA: TGTGCCAGCAATCTGAGACTAGCGGGAGGGCCAGCCAAAAACATTCAGTACTTC; CDR3 protein: CASNLRLAGGPAKNIQYF; V gene: TRBV2; clone size: NA; J gene: TRBJ2-4; D gene: TRBD2
CDR3 DNA: TGTGCCAGCTCACCGGGCGGGGACTATAGCTACACCTTC; CDR3 protein: CASSPGGDYSYTF; V gene: TRBV18; clone size: few; J gene: TRBJ1-2; D gene: NA
CDR3 DNA: TGTGCCAGCAGTGAAGAGGCAGGGAAGATGTCACCCCTCCACTTT; CDR3 protein: CASSEEAGKMSPLHF; V gene: TRBV25-1; clone size: NA; J gene: TRBJ1-6; D gene: NA
CDR3 DNA: TGTGCCAGCAGCTCCCTGGGGGGCACAGATACGCAGTATTTT; CDR3 protein: CASSSLGGTDTQYF; V gene: TRBV3-1; clone size: few; J gene: TRBJ2-3; D gene: NA
CDR3 DNA: TGTGCCAGCAGTGAAAAACAGTTTCCCCACGATACGCAGTATTTT; CDR3 protein: CASSEKQFPHDTQYF; V gene: TRBV25-1; clone size: NA; J gene: TRBJ2-3; D gene: NA
CDR3 DNA: TGTGCCAGCTCACCACTCGGACAGGGGGAGACCCAGTACTTC; CDR3 protein: CASSPLGQGETQYF; V gene: TRBV18; clone size: NA; J gene: TRBJ2-5; D gene: TRBD1
CDR3 DNA: TGTGCCAGCAGTCTTAATGGACTGGGGGAAGGCTACACCTTC; CDR3 protein: CASSLNGLGEGYTF; V gene: TRBV12-3/TRBV12-4; clone size: few; J gene: TRBJ1-2; D gene: NA
CDR3 DNA: TGTGCCAGCAGCCCTACTACAGATCAAGAGACCCAGTACTTC; CDR3 protein: CASSPTTDQETQYF; V gene: TRBV7-9; clone size: NA; J gene: TRBJ2-5; D gene: NA
CDR3 DNA: TGTGCCAGCGGCCCCACCTCAGCGGGGTGGAATCAGCCCCAGCATTTT; CDR3 protein: CASGPTSAGWNQPQHF; V gene: TRBV21-1; clone size: few; J gene: TRBJ1-5; D gene: NA
CDR3 DNA: TGTGCCAGCTCACCCCCCCGAAGCACTGAAGCTTTCTTT; CDR3 protein: CASSPPRSTEAFF; V gene: TRBV18; clone size: NA; J gene: TRBJ1-1; D gene: NA
CDR3 DNA: TGTGCCAGCAGCGAGTCCGGACATATGGATGAGCAGTTCTTC; CDR3 protein: CASSESGHMDEQFF; V gene: TRBV9; clone size: few; J gene: TRBJ2-1; D gene: NA
CDR3 DNA: TGTGCCAGCATCCTACTGGCAGGGGCGGGGGGGGAGCTGTTTTTT; CDR3 protein: CASILLAGAGGELFF; V gene: TRBV12-3/TRBV12-4; clone size: NA; J gene: TRBJ2-2; D gene: NA
CDR3 DNA: TGTGCCAGCAGCCTCCTATGGAGGGGACTCCCGGTAACGAATTGCACAGATACGCAGTATTTT; CDR3 protein: CASSLLWRGLPVTNCTDTQYF; V gene: TRBV6-8; clone size: NA; J gene: TRBJ2-3; D gene: NA
CDR3 DNA: TGCAGCGGCCGCAGAGCGGGGGACACCGGGGAGCTGTTTTTT; CDR3 protein: CSGRRAGDTGELFF; V gene: TRBV29-1; clone size: few; J gene: TRBJ2-2; D gene: TRBD2
CDR3 DNA: TGTGCCAGCAGTCCCTTCGGTAGCGGGGTGAGCACAGATACGCAGTATTTT; CDR3 protein: CASSPFGSGVSTDTQYF; V gene: TRBV12-3/TRBV12-4; clone size: few; J gene: TRBJ2-3; D gene: TRBD2
CDR3 DNA: TGTGCCAGCAGTTTAGGGCGTCAACAGCCCCAGCATTTT; CDR3 protein: CASSLGRQQPQHF; V gene: TRBV28; clone size: NA; J gene: TRBJ1-5; D gene: NA
CDR3 DNA: TGTGCCAGCAGCCGCCAGGACAGGGCGGAGACCCAGTACTTC; CDR3 protein: CASSRQDRAETQYF; V gene: TRBV3-1; clone size: NA; J gene: TRBJ2-5; D gene: TRBD1
CDR3 DNA: TGTGCCAGCAGTTCCACGACTAGCGGGGGGGCAATCTACGAGCAGTACTTC; CDR3 protein: CASSSTTSGGAIYEQYF; V gene: TRBV27; clone size: few; J gene: TRBJ2-7; D gene: TRBD2